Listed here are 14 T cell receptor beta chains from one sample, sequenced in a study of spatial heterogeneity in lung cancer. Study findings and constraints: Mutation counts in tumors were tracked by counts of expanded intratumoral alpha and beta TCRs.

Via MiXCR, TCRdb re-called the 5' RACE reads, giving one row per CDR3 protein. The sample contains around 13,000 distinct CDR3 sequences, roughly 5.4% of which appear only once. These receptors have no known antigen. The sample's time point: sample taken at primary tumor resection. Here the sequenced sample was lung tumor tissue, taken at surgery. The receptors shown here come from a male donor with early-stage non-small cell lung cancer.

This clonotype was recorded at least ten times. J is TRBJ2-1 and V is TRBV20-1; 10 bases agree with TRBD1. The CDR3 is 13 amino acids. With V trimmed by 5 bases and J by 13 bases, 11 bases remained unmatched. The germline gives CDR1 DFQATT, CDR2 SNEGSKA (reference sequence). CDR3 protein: CSADYDRGPEQFF. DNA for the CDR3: TGCAGTGCTGATTACGACAGGGGGCCCGAACAGTTCTTC.

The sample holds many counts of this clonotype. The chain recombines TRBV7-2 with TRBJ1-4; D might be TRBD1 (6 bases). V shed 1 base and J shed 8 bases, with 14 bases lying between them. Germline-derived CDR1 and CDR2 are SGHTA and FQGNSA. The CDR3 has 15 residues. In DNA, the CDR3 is TGTGCCAGCAGCTTAGTCCAGGGGCGCGGGGAAAAACTGTTTTTT. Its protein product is CASSLVQGRGEKLFF.

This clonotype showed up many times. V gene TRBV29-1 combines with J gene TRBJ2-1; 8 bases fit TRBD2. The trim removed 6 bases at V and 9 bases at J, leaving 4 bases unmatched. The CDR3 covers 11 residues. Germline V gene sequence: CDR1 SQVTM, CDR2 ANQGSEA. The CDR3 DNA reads TGCAGCGTAGTGACTAGCGCTGAGCAGTTCTTC. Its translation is CSVVTSAEQFF.

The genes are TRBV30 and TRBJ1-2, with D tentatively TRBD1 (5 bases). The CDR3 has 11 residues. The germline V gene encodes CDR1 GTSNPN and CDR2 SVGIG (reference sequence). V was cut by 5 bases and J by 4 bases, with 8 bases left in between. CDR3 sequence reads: CAWGGSYGYTF. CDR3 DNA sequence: TGTGCCTGGGGGGGAAGCTATGGCTACACCTTC.

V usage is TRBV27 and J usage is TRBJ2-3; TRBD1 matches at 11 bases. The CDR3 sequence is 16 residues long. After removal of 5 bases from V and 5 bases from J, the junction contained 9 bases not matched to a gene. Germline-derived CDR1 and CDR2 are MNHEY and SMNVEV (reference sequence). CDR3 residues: CASSPRTGGIVDTQYF. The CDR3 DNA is TGTGCCAGCAGTCCCCGGACAGGGGGCATTGTAGATACGCAGTATTTT.

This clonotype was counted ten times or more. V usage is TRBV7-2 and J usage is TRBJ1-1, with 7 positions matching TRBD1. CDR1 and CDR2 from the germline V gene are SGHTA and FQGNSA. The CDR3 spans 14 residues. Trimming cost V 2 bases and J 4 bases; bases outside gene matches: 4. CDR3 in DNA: TGTGCCAGCAGCTTATCCAGGGGGGGCACTGAAGCTTTCTTT. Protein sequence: CASSLSRGGTEAFF.

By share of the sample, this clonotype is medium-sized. The CDR3 nucleotides read TGTGCCAGCAGCTTCTCCGACGGTGAAGCTTTCTTT. This translates into CASSFSDGEAFF. This chain joins TRBV7-9 and TRBJ1-1, with D unclear. Trimming cost V 3 bases and J 7 bases, with 9 bases left between them. The CDR3 contains 12 residues. Germline V CDR1 and CDR2: SEHNR, FQNEAQ (reference sequence).

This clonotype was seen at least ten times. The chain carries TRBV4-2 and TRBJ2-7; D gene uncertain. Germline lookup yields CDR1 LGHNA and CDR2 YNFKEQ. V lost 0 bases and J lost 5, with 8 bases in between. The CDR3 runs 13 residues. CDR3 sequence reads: CASSQEVHNEQYF. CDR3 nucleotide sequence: TGTGCCAGCAGCCAAGAGGTTCATAACGAGCAGTACTTC.

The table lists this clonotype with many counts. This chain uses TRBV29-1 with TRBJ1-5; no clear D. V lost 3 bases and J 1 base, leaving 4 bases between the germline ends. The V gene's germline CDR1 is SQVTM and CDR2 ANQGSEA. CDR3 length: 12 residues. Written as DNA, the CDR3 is TGCAGCGTTGAGGAGAGCAATCAGCCCCAGCATTTT. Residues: CSVEESNQPQHF.

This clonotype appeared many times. DNA of the CDR3: TGCGCCAGCAGCCCGGGAGGGGGGGGCACAGATACGCAGTATTTT. Residues: CASSPGGGGTDTQYF. The chain employs TRBV4-3 and TRBJ2-3; 8 nucleotides align to TRBD2. Germline CDR1 is LGHNA and CDR2 is YSLEER. J was trimmed by 1 base and V by 4 bases; bases with no gene match: 4. The CDR3 loop spans 15 amino acids.

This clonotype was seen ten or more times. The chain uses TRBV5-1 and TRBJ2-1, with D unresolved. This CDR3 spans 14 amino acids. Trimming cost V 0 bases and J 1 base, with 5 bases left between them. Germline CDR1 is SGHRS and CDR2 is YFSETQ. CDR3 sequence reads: CASSLEGSYNEQFF. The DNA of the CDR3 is TGCGCCAGCAGCTTGGAGGGATCCTACAATGAGCAGTTCTTC.

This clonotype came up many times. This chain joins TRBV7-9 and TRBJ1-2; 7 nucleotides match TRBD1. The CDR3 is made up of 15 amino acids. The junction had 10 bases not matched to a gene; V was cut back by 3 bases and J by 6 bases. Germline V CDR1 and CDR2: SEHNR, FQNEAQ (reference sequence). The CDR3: CASSLDGDRVDGYTF. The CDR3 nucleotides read TGTGCCAGCAGCTTGGATGGTGACAGGGTCGATGGCTACACCTTC.

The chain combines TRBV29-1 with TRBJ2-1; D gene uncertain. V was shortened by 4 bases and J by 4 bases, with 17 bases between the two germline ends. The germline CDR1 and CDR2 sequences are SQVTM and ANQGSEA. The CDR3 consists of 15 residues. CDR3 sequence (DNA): TGCAGCGTTGTGGAAGGGCCATGGGATTACAATGAGCAGTTCTTC. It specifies CSVVEGPWDYNEQFF.

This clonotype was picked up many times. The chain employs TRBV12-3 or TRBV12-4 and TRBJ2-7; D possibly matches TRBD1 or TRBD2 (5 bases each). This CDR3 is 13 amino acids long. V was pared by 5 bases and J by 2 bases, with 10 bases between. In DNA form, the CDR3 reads TGTGCCAGCAGTGGACGGGGCGCCTACGAGCAGTACTTC. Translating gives CASSGRGAYEQYF.